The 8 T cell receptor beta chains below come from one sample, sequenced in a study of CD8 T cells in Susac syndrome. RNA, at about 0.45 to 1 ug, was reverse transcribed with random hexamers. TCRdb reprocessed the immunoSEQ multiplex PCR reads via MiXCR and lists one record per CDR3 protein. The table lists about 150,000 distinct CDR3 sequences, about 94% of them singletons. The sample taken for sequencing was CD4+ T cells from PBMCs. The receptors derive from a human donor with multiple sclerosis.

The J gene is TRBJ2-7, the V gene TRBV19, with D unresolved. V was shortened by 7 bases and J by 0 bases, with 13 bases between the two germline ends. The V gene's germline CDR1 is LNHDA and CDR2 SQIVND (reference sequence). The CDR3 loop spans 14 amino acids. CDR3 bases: TGTGCCAGTAAGTCGGCGGTGAGCTCCTACGAGCAGTACTTC. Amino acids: CASKSAVSSYEQYF.

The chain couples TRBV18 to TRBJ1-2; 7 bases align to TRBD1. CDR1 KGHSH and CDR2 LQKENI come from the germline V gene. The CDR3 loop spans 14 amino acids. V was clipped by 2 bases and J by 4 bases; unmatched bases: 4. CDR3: CASSPTGAIYGYTF. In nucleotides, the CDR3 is TGTGCCAGCTCACCAACAGGGGCGATCTATGGCTACACCTTC.

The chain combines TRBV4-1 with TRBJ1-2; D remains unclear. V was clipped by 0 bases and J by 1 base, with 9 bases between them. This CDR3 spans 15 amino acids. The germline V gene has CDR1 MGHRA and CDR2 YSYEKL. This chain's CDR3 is CASSQERWGNYGYTF. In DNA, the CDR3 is TGCGCCAGCAGCCAAGAGAGGTGGGGTAACTATGGCTACACCTTC.

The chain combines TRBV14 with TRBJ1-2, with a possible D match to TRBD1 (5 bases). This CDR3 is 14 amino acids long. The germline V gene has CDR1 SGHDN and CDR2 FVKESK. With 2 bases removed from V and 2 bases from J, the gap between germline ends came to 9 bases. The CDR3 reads CASSQLGENYGYTF. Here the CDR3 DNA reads TGTGCCAGCAGCCAATTGGGGGAGAACTATGGCTACACCTTC.

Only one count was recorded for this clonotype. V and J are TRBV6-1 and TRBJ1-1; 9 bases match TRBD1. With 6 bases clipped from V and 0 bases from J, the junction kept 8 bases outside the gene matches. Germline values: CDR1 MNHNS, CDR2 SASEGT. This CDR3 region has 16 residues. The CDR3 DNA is TGTGCCAGCAGCCAGACAGGGGGTGGGATGAACACTGAAGCTTTCTTT. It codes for CASSQTGGGMNTEAFF.

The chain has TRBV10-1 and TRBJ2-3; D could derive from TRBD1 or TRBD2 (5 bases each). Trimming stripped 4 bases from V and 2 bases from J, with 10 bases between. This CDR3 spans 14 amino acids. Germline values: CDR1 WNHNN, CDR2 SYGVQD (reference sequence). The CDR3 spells CASSAGTFTDTQYF. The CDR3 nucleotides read TGCGCCAGCAGTGCGGGGACCTTCACAGATACGCAGTATTTT.

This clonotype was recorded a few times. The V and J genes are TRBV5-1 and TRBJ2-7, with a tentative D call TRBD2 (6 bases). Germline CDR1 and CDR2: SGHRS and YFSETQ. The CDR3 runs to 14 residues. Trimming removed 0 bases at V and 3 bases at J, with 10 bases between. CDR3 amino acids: CASSLEQGGYEQYF. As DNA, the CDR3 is TGCGCCAGCAGCTTGGAGCAGGGAGGCTACGAGCAGTACTTC.

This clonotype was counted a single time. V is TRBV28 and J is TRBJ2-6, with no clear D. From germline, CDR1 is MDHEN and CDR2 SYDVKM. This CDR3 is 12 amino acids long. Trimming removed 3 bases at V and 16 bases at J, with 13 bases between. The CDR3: CASSFYGGPLTF. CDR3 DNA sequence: TGTGCCAGCAGTTTTTACGGTGGGCCTCTGACTTTC.